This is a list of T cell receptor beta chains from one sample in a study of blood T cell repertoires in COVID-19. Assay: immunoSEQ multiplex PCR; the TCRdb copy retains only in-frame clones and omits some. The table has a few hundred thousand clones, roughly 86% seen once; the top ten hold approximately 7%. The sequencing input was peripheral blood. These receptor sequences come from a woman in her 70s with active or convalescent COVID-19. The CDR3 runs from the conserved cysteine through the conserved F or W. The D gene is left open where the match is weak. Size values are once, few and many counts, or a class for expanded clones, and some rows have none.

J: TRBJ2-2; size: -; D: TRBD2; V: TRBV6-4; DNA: TGTGCCAGCCGACGGGGGGACAACACCGGGGAGCTGTTTTTT; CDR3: CASRRGDNTGELFF
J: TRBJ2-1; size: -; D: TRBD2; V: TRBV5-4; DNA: TGTGCCAGCAGCCCGCCTGCTAGCGGATCCTACAATGAGCAGTTCTTC; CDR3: CASSPPASGSYNEQFF
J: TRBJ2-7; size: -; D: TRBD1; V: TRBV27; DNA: TGTGCCAGCAGTTCGACAGGGTGGTACGAGCAGTACTTC; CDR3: CASSSTGWYEQYF
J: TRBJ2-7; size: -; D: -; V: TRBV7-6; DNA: TGTGCCAGCAGCTTAGAGTATAGCTACGAGCAGTACTTC; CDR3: CASSLEYSYEQYF
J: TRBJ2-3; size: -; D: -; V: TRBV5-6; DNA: TGTGCCAGCTTATTTGGACAGACCTCCACAGATACGCAGTATTTT; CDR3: CASLFGQTSTDTQYF
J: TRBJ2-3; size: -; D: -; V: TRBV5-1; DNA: TGCGCCAGCAGCTTGAGGGGACTCCCCACAGATACGCAGTATTTT; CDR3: CASSLRGLPTDTQYF
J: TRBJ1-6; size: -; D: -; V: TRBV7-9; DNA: TGTGCCAGCAGCTTATTAACTACCGGGGGGGAAAGAAGTTCACCCCTCCACTTT; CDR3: CASSLLTTGGERSSPLHF
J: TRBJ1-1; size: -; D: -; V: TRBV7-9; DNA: TGTGCCAGCAGCTTTAGCAACACTGAAGCTTTCTTT; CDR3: CASSFSNTEAFF
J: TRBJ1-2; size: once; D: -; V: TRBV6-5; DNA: TGTGCCAGCAGTACCTCGGGGGGTACAGGAGGCTACACCTTC; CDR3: CASSTSGGTGGYTF
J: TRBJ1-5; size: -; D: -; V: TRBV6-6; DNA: TGTGCCAGCAGTCAACCAGGAGGGCCCCAGCATTTT; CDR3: CASSQPGGPQHF
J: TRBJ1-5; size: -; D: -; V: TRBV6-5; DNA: TGTGCCAGCCGAGGACAGATTTATAGCAATCAGCCCCAGCATTTT; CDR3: CASRGQIYSNQPQHF
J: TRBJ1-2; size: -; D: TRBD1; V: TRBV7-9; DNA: TGTGCCAGCAGCACCTACAGGGGTTGGGGCTACACCTTC; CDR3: CASSTYRGWGYTF
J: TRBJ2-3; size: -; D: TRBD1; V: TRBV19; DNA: TGTGCCAGTAGCCTGGACAGGGCTAAAGATACGCAGTATTTT; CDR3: CASSLDRAKDTQYF
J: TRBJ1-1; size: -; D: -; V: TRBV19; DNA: TGTGCCAGTAAGGGACTTTTGAACACTGAAGCTTTCTTT; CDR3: CASKGLLNTEAFF
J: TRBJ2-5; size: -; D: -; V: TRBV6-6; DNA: TGTGCCACCTGGAGGGGCCCAGAAGAGACCCAGTACTTC; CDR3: CATWRGPEETQYF
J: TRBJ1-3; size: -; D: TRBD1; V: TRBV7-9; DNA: TGTGCCAGCAGCGCCCACAGGGGCCCCCAAGGAAACACCATATATTTT; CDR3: CASSAHRGPQGNTIYF
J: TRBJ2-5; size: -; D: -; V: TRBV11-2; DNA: TGTGCCAGCAGCTTAGCTCCCCCGGGACACTACCAAGAGACCCAGTACTTC; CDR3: CASSLAPPGHYQETQYF
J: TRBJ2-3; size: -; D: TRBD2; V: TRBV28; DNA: TGTGCCAGCAGTTTCCTGCCTCTAGGCGGGAGGACCACAGATACGCAGTATTTT; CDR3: CASSFLPLGGRTTDTQYF
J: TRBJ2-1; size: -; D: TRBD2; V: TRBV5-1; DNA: TGCGCCAGCAGCTTAGGAGCGGGGGCCATCAATGAGCAGTTCTTC; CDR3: CASSLGAGAINEQFF
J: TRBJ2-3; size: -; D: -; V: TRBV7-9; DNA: TGTGCCATTGGACTGAGCACAGATACGCAGTATTTT; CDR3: CAIGLSTDTQYF
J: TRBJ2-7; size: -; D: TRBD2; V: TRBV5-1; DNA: TGCGCCAGCAGCTCCTTGCGGGAGCCTAAAGAGTCCTACGAGCAGTACTTC; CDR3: CASSSLREPKESYEQYF
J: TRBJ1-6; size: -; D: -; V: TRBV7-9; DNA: TGTGCCAGCAGCTTAGTCCAGGGTAATTCACCCCTCCACTTT; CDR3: CASSLVQGNSPLHF
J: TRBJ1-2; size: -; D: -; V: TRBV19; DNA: TGTGCCAGTAGTCCTCAGGGGAGGGATGGCTACACCTTC; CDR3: CASSPQGRDGYTF
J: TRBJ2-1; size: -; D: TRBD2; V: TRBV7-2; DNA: TGTGCCAGCGGACGGAGCGGGGGCCCCGCGGGGGAGCAGTTCTTC; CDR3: CASGRSGGPAGEQFF
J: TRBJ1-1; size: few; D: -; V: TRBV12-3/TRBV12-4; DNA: TGTGCCAGCAGTTTGGAGAGGATGGCTTTCTTT; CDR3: CASSLERMAFF
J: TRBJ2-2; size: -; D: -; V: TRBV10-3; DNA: TGTGCCATCAGTGAGATGGTGGCAGTTTTGGCCGGGGAGCTGTTTTTT; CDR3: CAISEMVAVLAGELFF
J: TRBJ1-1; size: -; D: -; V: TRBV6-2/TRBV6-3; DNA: TGTGCCAGCAGTTACGAGGAGCGGTGGTTTAAGGGGAACACTGAAGCTTTCTTT; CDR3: CASSYEERWFKGNTEAFF
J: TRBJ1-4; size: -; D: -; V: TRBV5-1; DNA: TGCGCCAGCAGCTTGGCCAGGGGCGCAACTAATGAAAAACTGTTTTTT; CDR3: CASSLARGATNEKLFF
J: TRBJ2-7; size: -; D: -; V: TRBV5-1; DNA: TGCGCCAGCAGCTTGGCCGTCTCCCACGAGCAGTACTTC; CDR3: CASSLAVSHEQYF
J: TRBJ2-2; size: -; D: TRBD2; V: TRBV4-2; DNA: TGTGCCAGCAGCCCCCAAGGTAGCGGGGTCGGGGAGCTGTTTTTT; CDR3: CASSPQGSGVGELFF
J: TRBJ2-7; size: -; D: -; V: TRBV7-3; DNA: TGTGCCAGCAGCTTAACGAGTCAGGCCGAGCAGTACTTC; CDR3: CASSLTSQAEQYF
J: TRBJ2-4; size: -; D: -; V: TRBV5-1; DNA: TGCGCCAGCAGCTTGGTAATGGAGAGCAACATTCAGTACTTC; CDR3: CASSLVMESNIQYF
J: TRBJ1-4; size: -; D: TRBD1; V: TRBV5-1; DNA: TGCGCCAGCAGCCCCCCGACAGGGGGAGGTGAAAAACTGTTTTTT; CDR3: CASSPPTGGGEKLFF
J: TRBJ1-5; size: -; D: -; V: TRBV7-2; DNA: TGTGCCAGCAGGCGGGGGGGGGAACCTGGTCAGCCCCAGCATTTT; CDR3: CASRRGGEPGQPQHF
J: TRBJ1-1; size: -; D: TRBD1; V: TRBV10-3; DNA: TGTGCCATCAGTGAGAATCCCCACAGGGAGCACAGGGGGGCTTTCTTT; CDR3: CAISENPHREHRGAFF
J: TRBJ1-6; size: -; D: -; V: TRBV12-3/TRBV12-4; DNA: TGTGCCAGCAGCCCTTCGGGATTTTCACCCCTCCACTTT; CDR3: CASSPSGFSPLHF
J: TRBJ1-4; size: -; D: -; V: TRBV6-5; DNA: TGTGCCAGCAGTCCCTCCCGGACTAATGAAAAACTGTTTTTT; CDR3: CASSPSRTNEKLFF
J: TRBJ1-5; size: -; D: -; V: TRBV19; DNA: TGTGCCAGTAGTATAGGAGGGGGTATCAGCAATCAGCCCCAGCATTTT; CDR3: CASSIGGGISNQPQHF
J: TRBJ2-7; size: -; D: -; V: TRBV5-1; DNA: TGCGCCAGCAGCCCTGGTCCCAGGGAATCCTACGAGCAGTACTTC; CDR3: CASSPGPRESYEQYF
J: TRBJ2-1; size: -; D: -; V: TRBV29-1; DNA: TGCAGCGGGGAAGTGGTGGACAGCTCCTACAATGAGCAGTTCTTC; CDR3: CSGEVVDSSYNEQFF
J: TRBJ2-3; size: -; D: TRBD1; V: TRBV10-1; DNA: TGCGCCAGCAGTGACTCTCCCGGGACAGGGAAGGCGGATACGCAGTATTTT; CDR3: CASSDSPGTGKADTQYF